This is a list of T cell receptor beta chains from one sample in a study of blood T cells in healthy people across ages. MiXCR, applied by TCRdb to the 5' RACE reads, yields one record per CDR3 protein. Among a few hundred thousand distinct CDR3 sequences, approximately 52% were seen once, and the ten largest hold 51%. Sequencing used blood. Receptors originate from a man aged 60 to 69 in good health. The CDR3 runs from the conserved cysteine through the conserved F or W. Fields, in order: J gene, D gene, clone size, V gene, CDR3 protein, CDR3 DNA. D genes are given only for firm matches. Expanded clones get a size class; other rows say once, few or many, or leave the size out.

TRBJ1-1 NA many TRBV3-1 CASSQEGRVAEAFF TGTGCCAGCAGCCAAGAGGGCAGGGTCGCTGAAGCTTTCTTT
TRBJ2-5 TRBD1 NA TRBV7-2 CASSLADRVETQYF TGTGCCAGCAGCTTAGCCGACAGGGTAGAGACCCAGTACTTC
TRBJ2-5 TRBD2 NA TRBV6-2/TRBV6-3 CASSYRASGRETQYF TGTGCCAGCAGTTACCGGGCTAGCGGGAGGGAGACCCAGTACTTC
TRBJ1-2 NA few TRBV20-1 CSARGHNYGYTF TGCAGTGCTAGAGGGCACAACTATGGCTACACCTTC
TRBJ1-5 NA few TRBV3-1 CASSLEGQPQHF TGTGCCAGCAGCTTAGAGGGACAGCCCCAGCATTTT
TRBJ2-5 NA NA TRBV6-2/TRBV6-3 CASSSYQEIQYF TGTGCCAGCAGTTCCTACCAAGAGATCCAGTACTTC
TRBJ2-5 TRBD2 NA TRBV29-1 CSVPRGGETQYF TGCAGCGTCCCTCGGGGGGGAGAGACCCAGTACTTC
TRBJ1-4 NA NA TRBV2 CASRAAATNEKLFF TGTGCCAGCAGGGCAGCAGCAACTAATGAAAAACTGTTTTTT
TRBJ1-4 TRBD1 NA TRBV20-1 CSARTGGYEKLFF TGCAGTGCACGGACAGGGGGCTATGAAAAACTGTTTTTT
TRBJ2-5 NA few TRBV14 CASSQRRETQYF TGTGCCAGCAGCCAACGTCGAGAGACCCAGTACTTC
TRBJ2-4 NA NA TRBV29-1 CSVEAGSVVGKNIQYF TGCAGCGTTGAGGCAGGGAGCGTCGTTGGGAAAAACATTCAGTACTTC
TRBJ2-4 TRBD2 few TRBV7-2 CASSLGGLAGGKNIQYF TGTGCCAGCAGCTTAGGGGGACTAGCGGGAGGTAAAAACATTCAGTACTTC
TRBJ1-2 NA few TRBV12-3/TRBV12-4 CASSYTPGGYTF TGTGCCAGCAGTTATACTCCAGGGGGCTACACCTTC
TRBJ2-7 TRBD2 few TRBV25-1 CASSAGLAGVGEQYF TGTGCCAGCAGTGCTGGACTAGCGGGAGTGGGCGAGCAGTACTTC
TRBJ2-7 NA NA TRBV29-1 CSVGDGRAGYYEQYF TGCAGCGTTGGAGATGGTAGGGCGGGATACTACGAGCAGTACTTC
TRBJ2-3 NA NA TRBV5-8 CASSLGDRNQGDTQYF TGTGCCAGCAGCTTGGGAGACAGGAACCAGGGAGATACGCAGTATTTT
TRBJ1-2 NA few TRBV20-1 CSASLPGFNGYTF TGCAGTGCTAGTTTACCGGGGTTCAACGGCTACACCTTC
TRBJ2-1 TRBD2 medium-sized TRBV20-1 CSARESGTEQFF TGCAGTGCTAGAGAGAGCGGGACGGAGCAGTTCTTC
TRBJ2-7 NA NA TRBV2 CASIPDGAAGGEQYF TGTGCCAGCATTCCGGACGGGGCCGCTGGGGGCGAGCAGTACTTC
TRBJ2-1 TRBD2 once TRBV6-6 CASSRRGEDNEQFF TGTGCCAGCAGCCGCCGGGGGGAAGACAATGAGCAGTTCTTC
TRBJ2-7 NA NA TRBV29-1 CGVVGRVNEQYF TGCGGCGTTGTGGGCAGGGTGAACGAGCAGTACTTC
TRBJ1-2 TRBD1 few TRBV6-2/TRBV6-3 CASTQFLLDRIGSGYTF TGTGCCAGCACCCAGTTCCTTCTGGACAGGATCGGCAGTGGCTACACCTTC
TRBJ1-1 NA many TRBV29-1 CSVAQGRGTEAFF TGCAGCGTAGCACAGGGCAGGGGCACTGAAGCTTTCTTT
TRBJ2-7 TRBD2 NA TRBV28 CASNLGGSSYEQYF TGTGCCAGCAACTTGGGGGGGAGCTCCTACGAGCAGTACTTC
TRBJ2-5 TRBD2 NA TRBV9 CASSVAPAGGDQETQYF TGTGCCAGCAGCGTAGCTCCAGCGGGGGGCGACCAGGAGACCCAGTACTTC
TRBJ1-2 TRBD1 NA TRBV3-1 CASSPKTGGAGGYTF TGTGCCAGCAGCCCTAAGACAGGGGGCGCCGGGGGCTACACCTTC
TRBJ2-7 NA NA TRBV5-1 CASSSTWTSYSYEQYF TGCGCCAGCAGCTCAACCTGGACGTCTTACTCCTACGAGCAGTACTTC
TRBJ2-7 NA NA TRBV3-1 CASTAGGLSLYEQYF TGTGCCAGCACCGCCGGGGGGCTTAGCCTTTACGAGCAGTACTTC
TRBJ1-2 TRBD1 NA TRBV15 CATNRDRGLYGYTF TGTGCTACCAACCGGGACAGGGGGCTGTATGGCTACACCTTC
TRBJ2-3 NA NA TRBV27 CASRRPTGSTDTQYF TGTGCCAGCAGACGACCGACGGGAAGCACAGATACGCAGTATTTT
TRBJ2-7 NA NA TRBV12-3/TRBV12-4 CASSVFRIAEQYF TGTGCCAGCAGTGTTTTTCGGATCGCCGAGCAGTACTTC
TRBJ2-5 NA many TRBV20-1 CSAQALLETQYF TGCAGTGCTCAAGCCTTGTTAGAGACCCAGTACTTC
TRBJ1-2 NA few TRBV28 CASARSYGYTF TGTGCCAGCGCTAGGAGCTATGGCTACACCTTC
TRBJ2-4 TRBD2 few TRBV20-1 CSARIGGGGKNIQYF TGCAGTGCCAGAATTGGCGGGGGGGGGAAAAACATTCAGTACTTC
TRBJ2-7 NA many TRBV14 CASSPDPAYEQYF TGTGCCAGCAGCCCCGACCCCGCCTACGAGCAGTACTTC